One TCR beta chain is described in this entry. Its cognate antigen has yet to be identified. The sample holds no much larger clone one base away, and base qualities are not on file. The entire amount of isolated RNA was reverse transcribed using the High Capacity cDNA Reverse Transcription Kit, so the sequenced TCRB transcripts were expressed ones. Deep immunoSEQ sequencing was performed on naive, central memory and regulatory T cell samples, with an average of approximately 3.9 million total reads per sample. Sorted cells were lysed in RLT buffer, and RNA was extracted using DNase-treated RNeasy Micro or Mini kits according to cell number. Each cell subset was processed on its own to prevent cross-contamination, while patient and healthy donor samples were processed together. The immunoSEQ multiplex PCR was used to amplify TCRB sequences from cDNA, generating 87-bp fragments that spanned the CDR3 region. Amplicons were sequenced on the Illumina HiSeq platform. In the original analysis: PCR bias was computationally corrected using synthetic template baselines, reads within Hamming distance 2 were collapsed, and singletons that could not be merged were discarded. By aligning reads against IMGT, V, D and J genes, CDR3 length, and insertions or deletions at six rearrangement sites were assigned. Clonotype counts were normalized to sorted cell number within each subset before computing true diversity and Gini coefficients with the tcR R package. The overlap coefficient, calculated on TCRB nucleotide sequences, was used to measure repertoire sharing. Out-of-frame TCRB sequences from naive cells were analyzed to stand in for the pre-selection repertoire. TCRdb stores this immuneACCESS table with in-frame sequences only. Part of the clones is absent; in the studies checked, under half of the shortfall reflects unresolved V genes, and no reason is known for the rest. V, J and clone size are taken as reported in that table, and D and trimming were inferred from the DNA itself. The sample has a few hundred thousand clones on record, approximately 11% of them singletons. About 0.018% of the sample goes to the ten largest clones.

This sample was taken from a study of beta chain features in type 1 diabetes (dated by TCRdb to the late 2010s). Regarding the study in general: Mean age, gender distribution, total cell number and subset yield were not different between patients and healthy donors. Regulatory and stem cell-like memory subsets were obtained from only 8 patients and roughly eight healthy donors, while naive and central memory subsets were obtained from all 28 donors. A total of under 120,000,000 sorted cells were examined across all samples, and RNA yield correlated strongly with the number of cells per subset. In the study, TCRB repertoires of sorted circulating CD4+ T cell subsets from recently diagnosed type 1 diabetes patients were compared with those of matched healthy donors.

Reading from cysteine to phenylalanine, the CDR3 counts 13 amino acids. Here the CDR3 DNA is all that survives: 39 bases in frame from base 1. Based on the germline V gene, the CDR1 and CDR2 sequences are SGHTA and FQGNSA. The junction carries 11 bases between V and J, which are trimmed by 2 bases and 7 bases respectively. Study-wide findings and limitations: Because cDNA was sequenced instead of genomic DNA, highly expressing activated cells could be over-represented, though the groups showed no difference in activation or CD3 levels. Naive, central memory and regulatory TCRB repertoires appeared to be more alike among patients than among healthy donors. Fewer insertions and more nucleotide deletions at VDJ recombination sites were observed in patients with type 1 diabetes, implying thymic rearrangement abnormalities. Type 1 diabetes patients showed a moderate but significant shortening of TCRB CDR3 length in all four CD4+ subsets. Because the HLA sub-analyses included only small numbers of individuals, any influence of HLA type on TCRB rearrangement was left unresolved. Shorter templates might be favored by PCR, yet because patient and control samples were amplified and corrected together, any such skew would affect both groups equally.

From each donor, a single peripheral blood sample of about 116 mL on average was drawn into heparinised tubes. A BD FACSAria II and a panel including CD45RO, CCR7, CD25, CD127, CD95 and CD27 were used to sort naive, central memory, regulatory and stem cell-like memory CD4+ T cells. Every sorted population had a purity above 95%. PBMCs were separated immediately by Lymphoprep density gradient centrifugation and were stained directly, without being cultured. To minimize batch effects, samples were stained and sorted in pairs, one healthy donor with one patient per experiment. The sequencing sample was made of naive CD4+ T cells from blood. The sample's cell subset or site label, in plain terms: true naive CD4+ T cells. The chain joins TRBV7-2 to TRBJ1-2; TRBD1 might be the D gene, on 5 matching bases. This TCR was recovered from a man younger than 40 with type 1 diabetes. The DNA reads as follows: TGTGCCAGCAGCTTAAACACAGGATTTGGCTACACCTTC. This sequence encodes CASSLNTGFGYTF.